A selection of T cell receptor beta chains follows, all from one sample in a study of OX40 agonist ivuxolimab in advanced cancers. Data came from immunoSEQ multiplex PCR; TCRdb stores just in-frame clones and leaves some out. The sample includes roughly 80,000 clones, roughly nine tenths of them seen just once. The source was CD4+ or CD8+ T cells sorted from blood, collected in a trial of the OX40 agonist ivuxolimab. The receptors were sampled from an adult with an advanced solid tumor such as melanoma, head and neck, liver or kidney cancer. CDR3s include the opening cysteine and the closing phenylalanine or tryptophan. A D gene is named only where the DNA matches it firmly. Rows may omit the clone size; those that give it use once, few, many or a size class.

CDR3aa | CDR3nt | j_gene | abundance | v_gene | d_gene
CASSRMNIQYF | TGTGCCAGCAGCCGGATGAACATTCAGTACTTC | TRBJ2-4 | - | TRBV7-2 | -
CASSSWDKAAGELFF | TGTGCCAGCAGCTCCTGGGACAAGGCAGCGGGGGAGCTGTTTTTT | TRBJ2-2 | - | TRBV7-6 | -
CASSAPGLAGGEVTGELFF | TGTGCCAGCAGCGCGCCGGGACTAGCGGGAGGCGAGGTCACCGGGGAGCTGTTTTTT | TRBJ2-2 | - | TRBV13 | TRBD2
CASSLGAGAGTDTQYF | TGTGCCAGCAGCTTAGGGGCAGGGGCAGGCACAGATACGCAGTATTTT | TRBJ2-3 | - | TRBV7-9 | -
CASSLTGYGTEAFF | TGCGCCAGCAGCCTGACAGGGTACGGCACTGAAGCTTTCTTT | TRBJ1-1 | once | TRBV4-1 | TRBD1
CASSPLFPHEQYF | TGTGCCAGCAGTCCCCTTTTTCCCCACGAGCAGTACTTC | TRBJ2-7 | - | TRBV6-5 | -
CASSVESGFNEKLFF | TGTGCCAGCAGCGTAGAGTCGGGATTTAATGAAAAACTGTTTTTT | TRBJ1-4 | - | TRBV9 | -
CASSLALVGTGNADTQYF | TGTGCCAGCAGCTTAGCCTTAGTCGGGACAGGGAACGCAGATACGCAGTATTTT | TRBJ2-3 | - | TRBV7-2 | TRBD1
CASSYMGAGYTEAFF | TGTGCCAGCAGTTACATGGGGGCGGGGTACACTGAAGCTTTCTTT | TRBJ1-1 | - | TRBV6-5 | -
CASSWAGTLDEKLFF | TGTGCCAGCAGTTGGGCGGGGACCTTAGACGAAAAACTGTTTTTT | TRBJ1-4 | - | TRBV28 | -
CASSLDRGRTSGSWEQFF | TGTGCCAGCAGCTTAGACAGGGGACGGACTAGCGGGAGCTGGGAGCAGTTCTTC | TRBJ2-1 | - | TRBV13 | TRBD2
CASSDPRSSYEQYF | TGTGCCAGCAGTGACCCCAGAAGCTCCTACGAGCAGTACTTC | TRBJ2-7 | - | TRBV6-1 | -
CASMEGIGRFNQPQHF | TGTGCCAGTATGGAGGGGATCGGGCGGTTCAATCAGCCCCAGCATTTT | TRBJ1-5 | - | TRBV19 | -
CASSFPSAPQHF | TGTGCCAGCAGTTTCCCGTCGGCGCCCCAGCATTTT | TRBJ1-5 | - | TRBV28 | -
CASSSGPTYEQYF | TGTGCCAGCAGCTCCGGGCCTACCTACGAGCAGTACTTC | TRBJ2-7 | few | TRBV5-4 | -
CASSQEATVAKNIQYF | TGCGCCAGCAGCCAAGAAGCAACAGTAGCCAAAAACATTCAGTACTTC | TRBJ2-4 | few | TRBV4-1 | -
CASSLGFGTGNIQYF | TGTGCCAGCAGCTTAGGGTTCGGGACGGGGAACATTCAGTACTTC | TRBJ2-4 | - | TRBV5-6 | -
CASSSPSTDTQYF | TGTGCCAGCAGCTCTCCGAGCACAGATACGCAGTATTTT | TRBJ2-3 | - | TRBV5-4 | -
CASTNTQGPQYF | TGTGCCAGCACGAACACCCAGGGGCCCCAGTACTTC | TRBJ2-5 | - | TRBV2 | -
CASSPGLAGVNEQFF | TGTGCCAGCAGCCCCGGACTAGCGGGAGTGAATGAGCAGTTCTTC | TRBJ2-1 | - | TRBV7-2 | TRBD2
CASSQMTGTLTDTQYF | TGTGCCAGCAGCCAAATGACCGGGACCTTAACAGATACGCAGTATTTT | TRBJ2-3 | - | TRBV5-4 | -
CASSINGRETQYF | TGTGCCAGCAGTATAAACGGGAGGGAGACCCAGTACTTC | TRBJ2-5 | - | TRBV28 | TRBD2
CASSDRDRVYNEQFF | TGTGCCAGCAGCGACCGGGACAGGGTGTACAATGAGCAGTTCTTC | TRBJ2-1 | - | TRBV2 | TRBD1
CASSHPPEGPGGGSF | TGTGCCAGCAGCCATCCCCCCGAGGGTCCGGGTGGCGGTTCGTTT | TRBJ2-3 | - | TRBV7-2 | -
CASSYSRRSTEQPQHF | TGTGCCAGCAGTTACTCTAGGAGGTCAACGGAGCAGCCCCAGCATTTT | TRBJ1-5 | - | TRBV6-6 | -
CASSPVGQGNQPQHF | TGTGCCAGCTCACCTGTGGGACAGGGAAATCAGCCCCAGCATTTT | TRBJ1-5 | - | TRBV18 | TRBD1
CASSPGDSGIIYGYTF | TGTGCCAGTAGTCCGGGGGATTCCGGGATTATATATGGCTACACCTTC | TRBJ1-2 | few | TRBV19 | -
CASSQGTSGKTPNF | TGTGCCAGCAGCCAAGGGACTAGCGGGAAGACTCCAAACTTC | TRBJ2-5 | - | TRBV28 | TRBD2
CASSLGASGANVLTF | TGTGCCAGCAGCTTAGGGGCATCTGGGGCCAACGTCCTGACTTTC | TRBJ2-6 | - | TRBV7-2 | -
CASSPIESGRMTKNIQYF | TGTGCCAGCTCACCAATAGAGAGCGGGAGGATGACCAAAAACATTCAGTACTTC | TRBJ2-4 | once | TRBV18 | TRBD2
CASRDSPSENYEQYF | TGTGCCAGTCGGGACAGCCCCTCGGAGAACTACGAGCAGTACTTC | TRBJ2-7 | - | TRBV19 | TRBD1
CASGGGDRQYF | TGTGCCAGCGGGGGCGGGGATCGGCAGTATTTT | TRBJ2-3 | - | TRBV5-8 | -
CASNTGAYEQYF | TGTGCCAGCAACACAGGGGCTTACGAGCAGTACTTC | TRBJ2-7 | - | TRBV5-8 | TRBD1
CASRTGYTGELFF | TGTGCCAGCAGGACAGGGTATACCGGGGAGCTGTTTTTT | TRBJ2-2 | - | TRBV5-6 | TRBD1
CASSQDHMNTEAFF | TGTGCCAGCAGCCAAGATCATATGAACACTGAAGCTTTCTTT | TRBJ1-1 | - | TRBV14 | -
CASSQWAYGSYEQYF | TGTGCCAGCAGCCAATGGGCTTACGGCTCCTACGAGCAGTACTTC | TRBJ2-7 | - | TRBV14 | -
CASSFQLNTEAFF | TGTGCCAGCAGCTTTCAATTGAACACTGAAGCTTTCTTT | TRBJ1-1 | - | TRBV7-2 | -
CASSLATGNTIYF | TGCGCCAGCAGCTTGGCGACCGGAAACACCATATATTTT | TRBJ1-3 | - | TRBV5-1 | -
CASSQGATEAFF | TGTGCCAGCTCACAGGGGGCCACTGAAGCTTTCTTT | TRBJ1-1 | - | TRBV18 | TRBD1
CASSFSGSTDTQYF | TGTGCCAGCAGCTTTAGCGGGAGCACAGATACGCAGTATTTT | TRBJ2-3 | - | TRBV6-5 | TRBD2
CASSFGQARTNEKLFF | TGCGCCAGCAGCTTCGGACAGGCCCGAACTAATGAAAAACTGTTTTTT | TRBJ1-4 | - | TRBV5-1 | TRBD1